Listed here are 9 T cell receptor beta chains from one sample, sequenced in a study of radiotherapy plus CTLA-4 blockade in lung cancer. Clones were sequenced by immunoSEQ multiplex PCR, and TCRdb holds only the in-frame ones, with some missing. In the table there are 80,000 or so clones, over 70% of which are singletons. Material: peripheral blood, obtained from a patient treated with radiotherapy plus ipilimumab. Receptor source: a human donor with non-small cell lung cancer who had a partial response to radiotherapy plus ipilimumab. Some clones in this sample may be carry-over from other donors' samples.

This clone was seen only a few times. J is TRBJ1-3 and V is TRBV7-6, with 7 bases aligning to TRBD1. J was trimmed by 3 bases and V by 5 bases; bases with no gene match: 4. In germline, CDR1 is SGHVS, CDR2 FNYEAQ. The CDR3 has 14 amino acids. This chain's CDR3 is CASSLQGIGNTIYF. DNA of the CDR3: TGTGCCAGCAGCCTACAGGGGATTGGAAACACCATATATTTT.

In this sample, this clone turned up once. Here the CDR3 DNA reads TGTGCCAGTAGTATAGACAGGGCGGCAGATACGCAGTATTTT. Encoded protein: CASSIDRAADTQYF. The chain couples TRBV19 to TRBJ2-3, with D possibly being TRBD1 (5 bases). CDR3 length equals 14 residues. Between the trimmed V and J ends, which lost 0 bases and 4 bases, there was a span of 8 bases. Germline lookup yields CDR1 LNHDA and CDR2 SQIVND (reference sequence).

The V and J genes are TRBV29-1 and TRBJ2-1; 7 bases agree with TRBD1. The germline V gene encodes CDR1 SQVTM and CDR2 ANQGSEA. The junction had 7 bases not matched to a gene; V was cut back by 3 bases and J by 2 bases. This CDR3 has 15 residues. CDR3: CSVEADRVAYNEQFF. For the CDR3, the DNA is TGCAGCGTTGAGGCCGACAGGGTTGCCTACAATGAGCAGTTCTTC.

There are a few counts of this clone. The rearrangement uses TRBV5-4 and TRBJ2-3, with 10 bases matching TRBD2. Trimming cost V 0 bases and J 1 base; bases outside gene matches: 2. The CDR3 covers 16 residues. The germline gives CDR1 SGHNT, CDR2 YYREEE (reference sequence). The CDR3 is CASSLAGTSGTDTQYF. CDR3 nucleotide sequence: TGTGCCAGCAGCTTGGCCGGGACTAGCGGCACAGATACGCAGTATTTT.

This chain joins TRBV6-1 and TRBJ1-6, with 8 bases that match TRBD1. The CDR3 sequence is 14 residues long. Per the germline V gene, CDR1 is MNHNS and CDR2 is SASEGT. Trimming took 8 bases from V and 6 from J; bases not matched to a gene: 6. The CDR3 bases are TGTGCCAGCTTAATCAGGGGGCGTAATTCACCCCTCCACTTT. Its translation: CASLIRGRNSPLHF.

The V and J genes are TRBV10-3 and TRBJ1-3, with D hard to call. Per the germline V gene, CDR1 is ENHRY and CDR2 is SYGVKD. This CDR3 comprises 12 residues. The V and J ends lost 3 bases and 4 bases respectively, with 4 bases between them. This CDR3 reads CAISDGGNTIYF. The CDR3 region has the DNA TGTGCCATCAGTGACGGGGGAAACACCATATATTTT.

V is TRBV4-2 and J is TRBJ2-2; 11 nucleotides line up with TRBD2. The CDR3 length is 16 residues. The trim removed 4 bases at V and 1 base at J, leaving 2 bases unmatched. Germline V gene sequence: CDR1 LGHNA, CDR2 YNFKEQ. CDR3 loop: CASSRGLAENTGELFF. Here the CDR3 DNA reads TGTGCCAGCAGCCGGGGACTAGCGGAGAACACCGGGGAGCTGTTTTTT.

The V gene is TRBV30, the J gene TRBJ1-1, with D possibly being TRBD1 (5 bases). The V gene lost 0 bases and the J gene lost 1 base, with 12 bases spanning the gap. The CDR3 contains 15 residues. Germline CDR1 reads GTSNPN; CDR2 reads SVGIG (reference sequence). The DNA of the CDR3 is TGTGCCTGGAGTGTACAGGCAGGATGGAACACTGAAGCTTTCTTT. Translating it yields CAWSVQAGWNTEAFF.

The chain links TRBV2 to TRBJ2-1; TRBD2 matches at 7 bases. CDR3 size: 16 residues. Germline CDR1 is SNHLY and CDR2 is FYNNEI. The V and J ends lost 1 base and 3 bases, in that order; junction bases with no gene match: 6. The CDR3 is CASSEGWASGYNEQFF. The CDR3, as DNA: TGTGCCAGCAGTGAAGGCTGGGCTAGCGGCTACAATGAGCAGTTCTTC. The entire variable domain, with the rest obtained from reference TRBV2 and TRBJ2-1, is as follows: EPEVTQTPSHQVTQMGQEVILRCVPISNHLYFYWYRQILGQKVEFLVSFYNNEISEKSEIFDDQFSVERPDGSNFTLKIRSTKLEDSAMYFCASSEGWASGYNEQFFGPGTRLTVL.